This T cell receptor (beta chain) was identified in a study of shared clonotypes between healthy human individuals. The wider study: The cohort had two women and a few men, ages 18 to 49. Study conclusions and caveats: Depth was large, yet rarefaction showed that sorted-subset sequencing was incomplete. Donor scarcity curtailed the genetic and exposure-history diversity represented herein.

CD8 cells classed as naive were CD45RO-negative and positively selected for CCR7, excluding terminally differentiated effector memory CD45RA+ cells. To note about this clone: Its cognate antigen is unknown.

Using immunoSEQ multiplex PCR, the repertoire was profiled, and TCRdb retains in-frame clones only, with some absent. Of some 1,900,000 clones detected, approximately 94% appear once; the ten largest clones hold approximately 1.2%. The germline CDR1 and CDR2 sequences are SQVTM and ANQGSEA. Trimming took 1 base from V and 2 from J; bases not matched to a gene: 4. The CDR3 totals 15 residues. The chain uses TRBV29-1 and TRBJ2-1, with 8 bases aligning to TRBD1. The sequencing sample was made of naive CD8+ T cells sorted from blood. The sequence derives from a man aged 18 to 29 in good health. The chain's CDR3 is CSVEGTGRTYNEQFF. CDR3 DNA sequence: TGCAGCGTTGAAGGGACAGGGAGGACCTACAATGAGCAGTTCTTC.